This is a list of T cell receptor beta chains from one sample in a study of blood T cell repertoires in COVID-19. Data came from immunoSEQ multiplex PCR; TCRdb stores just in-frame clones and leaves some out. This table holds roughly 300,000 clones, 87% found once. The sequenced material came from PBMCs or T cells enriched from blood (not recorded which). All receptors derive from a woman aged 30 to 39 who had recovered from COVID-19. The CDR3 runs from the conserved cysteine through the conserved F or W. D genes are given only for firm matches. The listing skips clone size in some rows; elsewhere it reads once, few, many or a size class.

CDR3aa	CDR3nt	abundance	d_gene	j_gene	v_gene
CSVERRRAGGYNEQFF	TGCAGCGTTGAAAGGCGGAGGGCAGGGGGTTACAATGAGCAGTTCTTC	once	.	TRBJ2-1	TRBV29-1
CASSWGGVRYF	TGTGCCAGCAGTTGGGGGGGGGTTCGGTACTTC	.	TRBD2	TRBJ2-7	TRBV12-3/TRBV12-4
CASSQGRGTYGYTF	TGTGCCAGCAGCCAAGGGCGCGGGACCTATGGCTACACCTTC	.	.	TRBJ1-2	TRBV7-6
CASSYRHSRGGTEQFF	TGTGCCAGCAGTTACCGACACTCGAGGGGGGGAACTGAGCAGTTCTTC	.	.	TRBJ2-1	TRBV6-5
CASSKPSYGTQYF	TGTGCCAGCAGCAAACCTAGCTATGGTACGCAGTATTTT	once	.	TRBJ2-3	TRBV7-3
CASSLGGRGSVGNTIYF	TGTGCCAGCAGCTTGGGGGGCAGGGGGTCTGTTGGAAACACCATATATTTT	once	TRBD1	TRBJ1-3	TRBV7-8
CASSIEAGYQPQHF	TGTGCCAGTAGTATAGAGGCAGGGTATCAGCCCCAGCATTTT	few	.	TRBJ1-5	TRBV19
CASRQGAINEKLFF	TGTGCCAGCAGACAGGGGGCGATTAATGAAAAACTGTTTTTT	.	TRBD1	TRBJ1-4	TRBV2
CASSYDRGRGAEAFF	TGTGCCAGCAGCTACGACAGGGGGCGTGGGGCTGAAGCTTTCTTT	.	TRBD1	TRBJ1-1	TRBV5-4
CASSQEGLSYEQYF	TGCGCCAGCAGCCAAGAGGGCCTCTCCTACGAGCAGTACTTC	.	.	TRBJ2-7	TRBV4-1
CASNEEGTRGGTQYF	TGCGCCAGCAACGAAGAGGGGACTAGAGGCGGGACCCAGTACTTC	.	TRBD2	TRBJ2-5	TRBV5-1
CASSLGRSSYNEQFF	TGCGCCAGCAGCTTGGGCCGGAGCTCCTACAATGAGCAGTTCTTC	.	.	TRBJ2-1	TRBV5-1
CASSERAGAPADTQYF	TGTGCCAGCAGTGAGAGGGCGGGGGCCCCCGCAGATACGCAGTATTTT	once	.	TRBJ2-3	TRBV6-4
CASSLIISGGVYNEQFF	TGTGCCAGCAGCTTAATCATTAGCGGGGGGGTTTACAATGAGCAGTTCTTC	.	TRBD2	TRBJ2-1	TRBV7-2
CASRTSRWGGPGNEQFF	TGTGCCAGCAGAACCTCCCGTTGGGGGGGGCCAGGAAATGAGCAGTTCTTC	once	.	TRBJ2-1	TRBV7-9
CASSLFGNTEAFF	TGTGCCAGCAGCTTATTCGGGAACACTGAAGCTTTCTTT	once	.	TRBJ1-1	TRBV7-3
CASRTDRVGNQPQHF	TGTGCCAGTAGAACAGACAGGGTTGGCAATCAGCCCCAGCATTTT	.	TRBD1	TRBJ1-5	TRBV19
CASSVELPRGNYGYTF	TGTGCCAGCAGCGTAGAGCTTCCCAGGGGAAACTATGGCTACACCTTC	.	.	TRBJ1-2	TRBV9
CVPHWGDGTEAFF	.	.	.	TRBJ1-1	TRBV21-1
CASSQGVPGGSSYNSPLHF	TGTGCCAGCAGCCAAGGAGTCCCAGGGGGAAGCTCCTATAATTCACCCCTCCACTTT	once	TRBD1	TRBJ1-6	TRBV3-1/TRBV3-2
CASSRGTGSSYNSPLHF	TGTGCCAGCAGCCGCGGGACAGGGAGCTCCTATAATTCACCCCTCCACTTT	.	TRBD1	TRBJ1-6	TRBV7-9
CASSYDGTGDRNQPQHF	TGTGCCAGCAGTTACGACGGGACAGGGGACCGCAATCAGCCCCAGCATTTT	.	TRBD1	TRBJ1-5	TRBV6-2/TRBV6-3
CASSSPGLHKRSYEQYF	TGTGCCAGCAGCTCTCCGGGACTACATAAAAGATCCTACGAGCAGTACTTC	.	TRBD2	TRBJ2-7	TRBV7-9
CASSQTRDIRAETQYF	TGCGCCAGCAGCCAAACCCGGGACATAAGGGCCGAGACCCAGTACTTC	.	.	TRBJ2-5	TRBV4-1
CASRNTRGLPYEQYF	TGTGCCAGCAGAAATACGCGGGGCCTGCCCTACGAGCAGTACTTC	.	.	TRBJ2-7	TRBV6-5
CASSELGSGGPNTGELFF	TGTGCCAGCAGTGAATTAGGTAGCGGGGGCCCGAACACCGGGGAGCTGTTTTTT	.	TRBD2	TRBJ2-2	TRBV6-1
CSVGQRSYEQYF	TGCAGCGTTGGACAGCGCTCCTACGAGCAGTACTTC	.	.	TRBJ2-7	TRBV29-1
CASSQGTGRGTEAFF	TGTGCCAGCAGCCAAGGTACAGGGAGAGGGACTGAAGCTTTCTTT	.	.	TRBJ1-1	TRBV3-1/TRBV3-2
CASRLERGGRGTQYF	TGCGCCAGCCGCTTAGAGCGGGGGGGACGTGGCACCCAGTACTTC	.	TRBD2	TRBJ2-5	TRBV10-2
CASSRQGNSGNTIYF	TGCGCCAGCAGCCGACAGGGAAACTCTGGAAACACCATATATTTT	.	TRBD1	TRBJ1-3	TRBV5-1
CASSPREGARGDIQYF	TGTGCCAGCAGCCCGAGAGAGGGGGCAAGAGGGGACATTCAGTACTTC	.	TRBD1	TRBJ2-4	TRBV9
CASSRGGTSYEQYF	TGTGCCAGCAGCCGGGGGGGAACCTCCTACGAGCAGTACTTC	few	TRBD2	TRBJ2-7	TRBV5-4
CASQDRGGEKLFF	TGTGCCAGCCAGGACAGGGGAGGAGAAAAACTGTTTTTT	.	TRBD1	TRBJ1-4	TRBV9
CASSKTGLNTGELFF	TGTGCCAGCAGTAAGACAGGGCTTAACACCGGGGAGCTGTTTTTT	.	TRBD1	TRBJ2-2	TRBV6-4
CASSAGVGNQPQHF	TGTGCCTCCTCCGCCGGGGTCGGCAATCAGCCCCAGCATTTT	.	.	TRBJ1-5	TRBV7-9
CASSTGQGYNSPLHF	TGTGCCAGTAGTACCGGACAGGGGTATAATTCACCCCTCCACTTT	.	TRBD1	TRBJ1-6	TRBV19
CASSYSSGDTEAFF	TGTGCCAGCAGTTACTCGTCAGGGGACACTGAAGCTTTCTTT	.	.	TRBJ1-1	TRBV6-5
CASSVAGDHTGELFF	TGTGCCAGCAGCGTAGCAGGGGATCACACCGGGGAGCTGTTTTTT	.	.	TRBJ2-2	TRBV9
CASSERQFPQTPLHF	TGTGCCAGCAGTGAGAGACAGTTCCCCCAAACACCCCTCCACTTT	.	.	TRBJ1-6	TRBV2
CASSPQGGPLTNYGYTF	TGTGCCAGCTCACCTCAGGGAGGGCCCTTGACTAACTATGGCTACACCTTC	.	.	TRBJ1-2	TRBV18
CASTVGQGINQPQHF	TGTGCCAGTACAGTGGGCCAGGGCATCAATCAGCCCCAGCATTTT	.	.	TRBJ1-5	TRBV19
CASSHGDRGRIYEQYF	TGTGCCAGCAGCCACGGGGACAGAGGGAGGATCTACGAGCAGTACTTC	.	.	TRBJ2-7	TRBV7-9
CAISESKPGAGNTIYF	TGTGCCATCAGTGAGTCAAAACCCGGGGCTGGAAACACCATATATTTT	.	.	TRBJ1-3	TRBV10-3
CAWSVGINYGYTF	TGTGCCTGGAGTGTGGGCATAAACTATGGCTACACCTTC	.	.	TRBJ1-2	TRBV30
CASSLGTGSFYGYTF	TGTGCCAGCAGCTTGGGGACAGGCAGTTTCTATGGCTACACCTTC	.	TRBD1	TRBJ1-2	TRBV5-4
CASSWTGDNEKLFF	TGTGCCAGTAGTTGGACAGGAGATAATGAAAAACTGTTTTTT	.	TRBD1	TRBJ1-4	TRBV19
CASSVVGMEGKQFF	TGTGCCAGCAGCGTAGTGGGTATGGAGGGCAAGCAGTTCTTC	.	.	TRBJ2-1	TRBV9
CASSAQIYNEQFF	TGTGCCAGCAGTGCTCAGATATACAATGAGCAGTTCTTC	.	.	TRBJ2-1	TRBV6-4